Sequencing of this T cell receptor (beta chain) was carried out in a study of blood T cell repertoires in COVID-19. Study overall: COVID-19 samples collected from the United States, Italy and Spain covered acute and convalescent phases. PBMCs, B-cell-depleted T cells, or T cells were the source of the cDNA or gDNA that made up the material.

Per the original methods: Estimation of nucleated cell counts was performed using reference gene primer amplification. Assay used: immunoSEQ multiplex PCR; TCRdb lists only in-frame clones, some missing. The DNA was the basis for D and trimming; V, J and clone size are from that table. The data hold under 250,000 clones, with 65% to 85% observed a single time. This clone was observed a few times. Looked up from germline, CDR1 is SNHLY and CDR2 is FYNNEI. The CDR3 extends over 14 amino acids. The junction had 6 bases not matched to a gene; V was cut back by 6 bases and J by 8 bases. The V gene is TRBV2, the J gene TRBJ1-6; 8 bases are a match to TRBD1. This receptor was obtained from a human donor in a cohort sampled during active COVID-19. The sample was peripheral blood. The DNA of the CDR3 is TGTGCCAGCAGCGACGGACAGGGTCATTCACCCCTCCACTTT. Amino acids: CASSDGQGHSPLHF.